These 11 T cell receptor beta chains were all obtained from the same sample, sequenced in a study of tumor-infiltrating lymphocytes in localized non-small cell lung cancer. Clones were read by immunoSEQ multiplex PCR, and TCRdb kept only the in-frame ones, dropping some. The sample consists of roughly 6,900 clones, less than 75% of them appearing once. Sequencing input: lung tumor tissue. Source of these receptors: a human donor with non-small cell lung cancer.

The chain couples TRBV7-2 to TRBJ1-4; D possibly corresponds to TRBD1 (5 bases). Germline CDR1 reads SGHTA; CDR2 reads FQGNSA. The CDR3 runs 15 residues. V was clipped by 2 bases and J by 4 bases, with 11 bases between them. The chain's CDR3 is CASSLTGLFNEKLFF. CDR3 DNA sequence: TGTGCCAGCAGCTTAACGGGGCTGTTTAATGAAAAACTGTTTTTT. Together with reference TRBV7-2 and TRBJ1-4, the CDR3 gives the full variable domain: GAGVSQSPSNKVTEKGKDVELRCDPISGHTALYWYRQSLGQGLEFLIYFQGNSAPDKSGLPSDRFSAERTGGSVSTLTIQRTQQEDSAVYLCASSLTGLFNEKLFFGSGTQLSVL.

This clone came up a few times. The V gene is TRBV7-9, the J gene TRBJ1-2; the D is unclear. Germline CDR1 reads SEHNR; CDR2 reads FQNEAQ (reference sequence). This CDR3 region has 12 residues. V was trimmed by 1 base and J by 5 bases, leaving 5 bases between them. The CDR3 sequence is CASSLDQYGYTF. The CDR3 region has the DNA TGTGCCAGCAGCTTAGACCAATATGGCTACACCTTC.

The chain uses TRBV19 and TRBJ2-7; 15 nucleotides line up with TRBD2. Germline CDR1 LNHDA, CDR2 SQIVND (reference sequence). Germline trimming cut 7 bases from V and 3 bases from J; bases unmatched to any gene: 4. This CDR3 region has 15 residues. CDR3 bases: TGTGCCAGTAAGAGGACTAGCGGGGGGGACTACGAGCAGTACTTC. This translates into CASKRTSGGDYEQYF.

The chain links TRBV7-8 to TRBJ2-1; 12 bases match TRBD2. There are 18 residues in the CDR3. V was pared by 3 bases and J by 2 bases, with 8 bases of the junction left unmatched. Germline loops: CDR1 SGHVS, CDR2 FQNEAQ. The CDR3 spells CASSFELAGGWTYNEQFF. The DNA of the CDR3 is TGTGCCAGCAGCTTCGAGCTAGCGGGGGGGTGGACCTACAATGAGCAGTTCTTC.

Here the CDR3 reads CASTPGGGAYEQYF. In nucleotides, the CDR3 is TGCGCCAGCACCCCGGGCGGGGGTGCCTACGAGCAGTACTTC. This chain uses TRBV5-1 with TRBJ2-7; 7 nucleotides agree with TRBD2. The CDR3 covers 14 residues. V lost 6 bases and J lost 2; bases outside the gene matches: 8. The germline CDR1 and CDR2 sequences are SGHRS and YFSETQ.

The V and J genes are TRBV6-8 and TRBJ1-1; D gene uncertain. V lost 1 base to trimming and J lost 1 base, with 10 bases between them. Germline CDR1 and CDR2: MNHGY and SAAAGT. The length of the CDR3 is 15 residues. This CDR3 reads CASSYLIGPNTEAFF. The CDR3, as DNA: TGTGCCAGCAGTTACTTGATTGGACCGAACACTGAAGCTTTCTTT.

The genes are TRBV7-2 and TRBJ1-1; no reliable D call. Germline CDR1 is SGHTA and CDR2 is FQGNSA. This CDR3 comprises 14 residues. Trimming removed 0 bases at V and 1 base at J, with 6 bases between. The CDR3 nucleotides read TGTGCCAGCAGCTTAGCCACGGCGAACACTGAAGCTTTCTTT. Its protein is CASSLATANTEAFF.

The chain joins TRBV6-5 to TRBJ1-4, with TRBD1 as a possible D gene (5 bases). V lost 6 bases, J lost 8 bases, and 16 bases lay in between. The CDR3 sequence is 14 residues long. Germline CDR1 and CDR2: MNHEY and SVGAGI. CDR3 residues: CASSRMVRGEKLFF. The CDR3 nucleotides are TGTGCCAGCAGCCGGATGGTACGGGGCGAAAAACTGTTTTTT.

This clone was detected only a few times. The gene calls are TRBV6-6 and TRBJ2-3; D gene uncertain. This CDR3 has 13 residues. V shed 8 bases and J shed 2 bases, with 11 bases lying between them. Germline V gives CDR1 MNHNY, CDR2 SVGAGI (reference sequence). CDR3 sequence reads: CASRRTYTDTQYF. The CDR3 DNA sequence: TGTGCCAGCCGCAGGACCTACACAGATACGCAGTATTTT.

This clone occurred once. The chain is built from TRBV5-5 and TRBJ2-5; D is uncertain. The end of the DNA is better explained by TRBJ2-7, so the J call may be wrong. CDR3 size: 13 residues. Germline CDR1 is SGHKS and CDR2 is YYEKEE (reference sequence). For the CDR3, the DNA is TGTGCCAGCAGCTTGTCTTACGTCTACGAGCAGTACTTC. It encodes CASSLSYVYEQYF.

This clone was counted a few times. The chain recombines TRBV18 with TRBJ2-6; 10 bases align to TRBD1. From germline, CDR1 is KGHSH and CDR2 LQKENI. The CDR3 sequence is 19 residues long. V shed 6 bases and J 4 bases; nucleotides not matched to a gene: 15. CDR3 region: CASSPSPPGQGSGANVLTF. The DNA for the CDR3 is TGTGCCAGCTCCCCCTCTCCCCCGGGACAGGGGTCAGGGGCCAACGTCCTGACTTTC.